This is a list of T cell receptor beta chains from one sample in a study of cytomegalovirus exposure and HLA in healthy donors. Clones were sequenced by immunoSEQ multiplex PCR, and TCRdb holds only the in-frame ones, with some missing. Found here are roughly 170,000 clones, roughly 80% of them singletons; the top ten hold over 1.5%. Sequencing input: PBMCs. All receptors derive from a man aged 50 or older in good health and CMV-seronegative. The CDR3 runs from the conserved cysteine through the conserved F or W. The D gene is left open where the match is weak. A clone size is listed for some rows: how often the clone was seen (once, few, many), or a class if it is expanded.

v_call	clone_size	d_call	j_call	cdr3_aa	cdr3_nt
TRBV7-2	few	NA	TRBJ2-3	CASSFLSGVSTDTQYF	TGTGCCAGCAGCTTCCTGTCGGGGGTTAGCACAGATACGCAGTATTTT
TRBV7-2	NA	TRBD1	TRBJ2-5	CASSYQGAAETQYF	TGTGCCAGCAGCTATCAGGGGGCGGCGGAGACCCAGTACTTC
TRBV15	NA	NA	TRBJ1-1	CATSDWNTEAFF	TGTGCCACCAGCGACTGGAACACTGAAGCTTTCTTT
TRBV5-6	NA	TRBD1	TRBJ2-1	CASSLRDREFF	TGTGCCAGCAGCCTCCGGGACAGGGAGTTCTTC
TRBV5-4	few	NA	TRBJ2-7	CASSQGTTRSYEQYF	TGTGCCAGCAGCCAAGGCACGACTAGATCCTACGAGCAGTACTTC
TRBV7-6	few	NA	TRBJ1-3	CASSLARAGAFGNTIYF	TGTGCCAGCAGCTTAGCGCGGGCGGGGGCGTTTGGAAACACCATATATTTT
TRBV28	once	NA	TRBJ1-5	CASSFSGARGNQPQHF	TGTGCCAGCAGTTTCTCAGGGGCGCGTGGCAATCAGCCCCAGCATTTT
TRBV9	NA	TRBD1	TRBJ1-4	CASSVGQGGNEKLFF	TGTGCCAGCAGCGTAGGGCAGGGGGGTAATGAAAAACTGTTTTTT
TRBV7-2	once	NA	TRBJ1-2	CASSLVGWGQFNGYTF	TGTGCCAGCAGCTTAGTCGGATGGGGGCAGTTCAATGGCTACACCTTC
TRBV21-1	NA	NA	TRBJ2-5	CASSKVGSGDHQETQYF	TGTGCCAGCAGCAAAGTTGGTAGCGGGGACCATCAAGAGACCCAGTACTTC
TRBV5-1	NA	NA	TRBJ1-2	CARSTGFGNYGYTF	TGCGCCCGCTCAACAGGGTTTGGTAACTATGGCTACACCTTC
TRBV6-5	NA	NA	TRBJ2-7	CASTPWGSYEQYF	TGTGCCAGCACCCCCTGGGGCAGCTACGAGCAGTACTTC
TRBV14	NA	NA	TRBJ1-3	CASSIAGRSGNTIYF	TGTGCCAGCAGTATCGCGGGGCGCAGTGGAAACACCATATATTTT
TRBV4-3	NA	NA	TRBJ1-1	CASSQDTGRMDTEAFF	TGCGCCAGCAGCCAAGATACGGGGAGGATGGACACTGAAGCTTTCTTT
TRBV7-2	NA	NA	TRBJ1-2	CASRPNHPRRGYTF	TGTGCCAGCAGACCTAATCACCCCCGGCGGGGCTACACCTTC
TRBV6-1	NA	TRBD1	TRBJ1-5	CASSLGTGNNQPQHF	TGTGCCAGCAGTCTAGGGACAGGCAACAATCAGCCCCAGCATTTT
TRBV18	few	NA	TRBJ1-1	CASSATEGGAFF	TGTGCCAGCTCAGCTACTGAGGGTGGAGCTTTCTTT
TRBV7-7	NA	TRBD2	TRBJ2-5	CASSFGTSGRETQYF	TGTGCTAGCAGTTTCGGGACTAGCGGGAGAGAGACCCAGTACTTC